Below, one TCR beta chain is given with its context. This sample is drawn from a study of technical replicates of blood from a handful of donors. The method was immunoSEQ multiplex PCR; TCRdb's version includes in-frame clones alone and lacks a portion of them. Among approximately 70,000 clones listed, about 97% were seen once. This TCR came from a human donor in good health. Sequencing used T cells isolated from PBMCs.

The CDR3 spells CASLRQGGEQYF. DNA for the CDR3: TGTGCCAGCCTCCGCCAGGGCGGCGAGCAGTACTTC. This rearrangement joins TRBV6-1 to TRBJ2-7; D might be TRBD1 (5 bases). The germline V gene has CDR1 MNHNS and CDR2 SASEGT. The length of the CDR3 is 12 residues. Trimming stripped 8 bases from V and 6 bases from J, with 14 bases between.